One sample yielded the 28 T cell receptor beta chains listed below, sequenced in a study of shared clonotypes between healthy human individuals (dated by TCRdb to 2020 to 2021). The receptor library was made with the immunoSEQ multiplex PCR assay. As stored in TCRdb, this immuneACCESS dataset retains in-frame rearrangements with V and J assigned. A fraction of the clones does not appear; measured against another copy, unresolved V genes explain less than half of the discrepancy, and the remainder lacks a known reason. This sample has some 450,000 clones in its table, and roughly three quarters of those were observed once. Of the sample, approximately 12% is held by the ten largest clones. Sequenced input: PBMCs. These receptors were obtained from a woman between 40 and 50 years old in good health. Some clones in this sample may be carry-over from other donors' samples.

V and J are TRBV2 and TRBJ2-3; the match to TRBD2 covers 13 bases. Losses at the gene ends were 5 bases for V and 8 bases for J; bases not matched to a gene: 4. This CDR3 contains 14 residues. The germline gives CDR1 SNHLY, CDR2 FYNNEI. DNA for the CDR3: TGTGCCAGCAGTCCCGGACTAGCGGGAGCTACGCAGTATTTT. Its protein is CASSPGLAGATQYF.

Points on this clone: This likely traces to a read error, being one base from a far larger clone. The rearrangement joins TRBV29-1 to TRBJ1-1; D gene uncertain. V lost 0 bases, J lost 1 base, and 12 bases lay in between. This CDR3 is built from 15 residues. CDR1 is SQVTM and CDR2 is ANQGSEA in the germline V gene. For the CDR3, the DNA is TGCAGCGTTGAAGATCATAGGCTGGGGAACACTGAAGCTTTCTTT. This sequence encodes CSVEDHRLGNTEAFF.

A single count supports this clone. A far larger clone differs by one base, so this is likely a read error. The J gene is TRBJ1-1, the V gene TRBV30; D not certain. This CDR3 comprises 13 residues. Germline CDR1 and CDR2: GTSNPN and SVGIG (reference sequence). This CDR3 is CAWEGNMNTEVFF. The CDR3 region has the DNA TGTGCCTGGGAGGGAAACATGAACACTGAAGTTTTCTTT.

This clone appeared a single time. The chain joins TRBV10-3 to TRBJ2-2, with D perhaps TRBD1 (7 bases). V was pared by 2 bases and J by 1 base, with 11 bases between. The CDR3 covers 16 residues. The germline V gene encodes CDR1 ENHRY and CDR2 SYGVKD. DNA of the CDR3: TGTGCCATCAGTGAGCCCAGGGGGGAGAACACCGGGGAGCTGTTTTTT. Its protein product is CAISEPRGENTGELFF.

The chain links TRBV7-9 to TRBJ2-2; D unresolved. CDR1 is SEHNR, CDR2 FQNEAQ, per germline (reference sequence). V lost 1 base, J lost 6 bases, and 12 bases lay in between. This CDR3 is built from 15 residues. CDR3 sequence reads: CASSLVGSYAGELFF. The CDR3 DNA reads as TGTGCCAGCAGCTTAGTCGGCTCGTATGCCGGGGAGCTGTTTTTT.

This chain connects TRBV28 to TRBJ2-5; TRBD1 or TRBD2 may be the D gene (5 bases each). Germline lookup yields CDR1 MDHEN and CDR2 SYDVKM. The CDR3 spans 14 residues. Between the trimmed V and J ends, which lost 6 bases and 1 base, there was a span of 12 bases. CDR3 in amino acids: CASSSGTAQETQYF. The CDR3 DNA reads as TGTGCCAGCAGCTCTGGGACGGCCCAAGAGACCCAGTACTTC.

The rearrangement links TRBV10-1 to TRBJ2-7; D is unclear. Germline CDR1 is WNHNN and CDR2 is SYGVQD (reference sequence). This CDR3 is built from 13 residues. V dropped 10 bases and J dropped 0 bases, with 13 bases sitting between them. CDR3 residues: CAIPYRSSYEQYF. CDR3 coding DNA: TGCGCCATACCTTATAGGAGCTCCTACGAGCAGTACTTC.

As for this clone: Only one base separates this from a far larger clonotype, so it likely reflects a read error. The rearrangement joins TRBV30 to TRBJ2-5, with a tentative D call TRBD1 (5 bases). The germline V gene has CDR1 GTSNPN and CDR2 SVGIG (reference sequence). This CDR3 spans 15 amino acids. The CDR3, as DNA: TGTGCCTGGGGTGTACTCGGACACGGCCAAGAGACCCAGTACTTC. This codes for CAWGVLGHGQETQYF.

The chain has TRBV5-1 and TRBJ1-1, with 7 bases aligning to TRBD1. Germline assignment: CDR1 SGHRS and CDR2 YFSETQ. Losses at the gene ends were 7 bases for V and 1 base for J; bases not matched to a gene: 7. This CDR3 contains 14 residues. In nucleotides, the CDR3 is TGCGCCAGCGGGGGACAGCCTGGGAACACTGAAGCTTTCTTT. Translated, it gives CASGGQPGNTEAFF.

This chain connects TRBV9 to TRBJ2-3, with 7 bases lining up with TRBD2. This CDR3 spans 15 amino acids. Per germline, CDR1 SGDLS and CDR2 YYNGEE. V dropped 4 bases and J dropped 5; count of bases not matched to a gene: 10. The CDR3 nucleotides are TGTGCCAGCAGCCCAACTAGCGTCTGGGGAGATACGCAGTATTTT. This sequence encodes CASSPTSVWGDTQYF.

This clone has a handful of counts. This specimen includes other DNA sequences encoding the same CDR3. The CDR3 bases are TGTGCCAGCAGCTCTAGCGGGAGCAGAACAGATACGCAGTATTTT. Translated: CASSSSGSRTDTQYF. This chain connects TRBV7-3 to TRBJ2-3, with 10 bases matching TRBD2. J gave up 3 bases and V 4 bases, and 4 bases lay outside the gene matches. Germline V gives CDR1 SGHTA, CDR2 FQGTGA. CDR3 length: 15 residues.

This clone was detected ten times or more. In DNA, the CDR3 is TGTGCCAGCAGTGGGACCCAGTCTGGGGCCAACGTCCTGACTTTC. This sequence encodes CASSGTQSGANVLTF. This chain joins TRBV6-1 and TRBJ2-6; D remains ambiguous. CDR3 length: 15 amino acids. Germline assignment: CDR1 MNHNS and CDR2 SASEGT. Trimming removed 4 bases at V and 1 base at J, with 8 bases between.

As concerns this clone: Mismatch with germline at one junction end may stem from a read error. The same CDR3 is also encoded by other DNA sequences in this sample. This chain links TRBV28 with TRBJ1-1; no clear D. This CDR3 has 12 residues. CDR1 is MDHEN, CDR2 SYDVKM, per germline. CDR3: CASSLLNTEAFF. The CDR3 coding sequence is TGCGCCAGCAGTCTCTTGAACACTGAAGCTTTCTTT.

The table lists this clone with many counts. The chain uses TRBV18 and TRBJ2-1; TRBD2 aligns across 9 bases. Germline V gene data show CDR1 as KGHSH and CDR2 as LQKENI. J was trimmed by 7 bases and V by 1 base; bases with no gene match: 8. This CDR3 region has 16 residues. The CDR3 coding sequence is TGTGCCAGCTCACCACGATCGGGACTAGCAGGTAATGAGCAGTTCTTC. This translates into CASSPRSGLAGNEQFF.

The rearrangement uses TRBV10-3 and TRBJ1-2; 9 positions match TRBD1. Germline V gene lookup returns CDR1 ENHRY and CDR2 SYGVKD. J was trimmed by 3 bases and V by 8 bases; bases with no gene match: 4. CDR3 size: 13 residues. The CDR3 region has the DNA TGTGCCATCCAACAGGGGGCTGACTATGGCTACACCTTC. Translating it yields CAIQQGADYGYTF.

The chain couples TRBV2 to TRBJ2-2, with D unresolved. This CDR3 is built from 14 residues. V shed 0 bases and J shed 4 bases, with 6 bases lying between them. Per the germline V gene, CDR1 is SNHLY and CDR2 is FYNNEI. The CDR3 here is CASSEAGSTGELFF. CDR3 nucleotides: TGTGCCAGCAGTGAAGCTGGTTCCACCGGGGAGCTGTTTTTT.

CDR3 nucleotide sequence: TGTGCCAGCAGCCCCTTCCAGCGGGAATACAATGAGCAGTTCTTC. Protein: CASSPFQREYNEQFF. The chain employs TRBV7-8 and TRBJ2-1; TRBD2 aligns across 7 bases. Germline CDR1 SGHVS, CDR2 FQNEAQ. Trimming removed 5 bases from V and 4 bases from J; junction bases left unmatched: 8. This CDR3 contains 15 residues.

Note on this clone: Within the sample, other DNA sequences also encode this same CDR3. V is TRBV9 and J is TRBJ2-1; tentative D call: TRBD2 (6 bases). Deletions cut 3 bases from V and 5 bases from J, with 9 bases between. Germline CDR1 and CDR2: SGDLS and YYNGEE. The CDR3 has 13 amino acids. The CDR3 region has the DNA TGTGCCAGCAGCGCCCGACTAGACAATGAGCAGTTCTTC. This gives the protein CASSARLDNEQFF.

The J gene is TRBJ2-3, the V gene TRBV7-3; D possibly corresponds to TRBD2 (6 bases). V was cut by 5 bases and J by 2 bases, with 11 bases left in between. Germline V gene lookup returns CDR1 SGHTA and CDR2 FQGTGA. The CDR3 spans 14 residues. The CDR3 DNA reads as TGTGCCAGCAGCCAGGACTACTCCACAGATACGCAGTATTTT. Translated: CASSQDYSTDTQYF.

This clone appeared many times. The rearrangement uses TRBV5-1 and TRBJ2-2; D is undetermined. This CDR3 region has 13 residues. CDR1 is SGHRS and CDR2 is YFSETQ in the germline V gene. The germline V and J ends were trimmed by 3 bases and 2 bases, with 5 bases remaining between them. The CDR3 DNA follows: TGCGCCAGCAGCTCATCTAACACCGGGGAGCTGTTTTTT. Its protein product is CASSSSNTGELFF.

The gene calls are TRBV5-1 and TRBJ1-5, with a tentative D call TRBD1 (5 bases). The CDR3 is 14 residues long. Trimming pared 0 bases from V and 3 bases from J, leaving 7 bases between. CDR1 and CDR2 (germline): SGHRS, YFSETQ. The CDR3: CASSLGGDNQPQHF. CDR3 DNA: TGCGCCAGCAGCTTGGGAGGGGACAATCAGCCCCAGCATTTT.

This clone showed up just a few times. The chain uses TRBV28 and TRBJ1-2, with D hard to call. Germline V lookup: CDR1 MDHEN, CDR2 SYDVKM. The V gene lost 6 bases and the J gene lost 0 bases, with 11 bases spanning the gap. The CDR3 runs 14 residues. CDR3 in amino acids: CASSPPFTNYGYTF. CDR3 nucleotide sequence: TGTGCCAGCAGCCCCCCTTTCACTAACTATGGCTACACCTTC.

V and J are TRBV29-1 and TRBJ2-5, with 14 bases aligning to TRBD2. The V gene end was trimmed by 4 bases and the J gene end by 1 base; junction bases not matched to a gene: 2. Germline CDR1 SQVTM, CDR2 ANQGSEA. The CDR3 loop spans 15 amino acids. DNA of the CDR3: TGCAGCGTTGGGGGGACTAGCGGGAGCCAAGAGACCCAGTACTTC. Translating it yields CSVGGTSGSQETQYF. The complete variable domain, with remaining parts taken from reference TRBV29-1 and TRBJ2-5, reads SAVISQKPSRDICQRGTSLTIQCQVDSQVTMMFWYRQQPGQSLTLIATANQGSEATYESGFVIDKFPISRPNLTFSTLTVSNMSPEDSSIYLCSVGGTSGSQETQYFGPGTRLLVL.

For this clone: This may arise from a read error, as a much more abundant clone is one base away. The genes are TRBV2 and TRBJ1-5; TRBD1 might be the D (5 bases). This CDR3 region has 14 residues. The germline V gene encodes CDR1 SNHLY and CDR2 FYNNEI. The ends were cut back, 6 bases at V and 0 bases at J, with 9 bases in the middle. The CDR3 reads CASRDTYSNQPQHF. For the CDR3, the DNA is TGTGCCAGCAGGGACACCTATAGCAATCAGCCCCAGCATTTT.

The rearrangement joins TRBV4-1 to TRBJ2-5; no clear D gene. This CDR3 has 14 residues. V was pared by 1 base and J by 1 base, with 7 bases between. In germline, CDR1 is MGHRA, CDR2 YSYEKL. The CDR3 region is CASSQGDIQETQYF. The DNA for the CDR3 is TGCGCCAGCAGCCAAGGAGACATCCAAGAGACCCAGTACTTC.

This clone was counted between two and nine times. The chain uses TRBV6-5 and TRBJ1-1; no clear D. V lost 6 bases and J 1 base, leaving 12 bases between the germline ends. The CDR3 covers 14 residues. Per the germline V gene, CDR1 is MNHEY and CDR2 is SVGAGI. This chain's CDR3 is CASRQGRSNTEAFF. As DNA, the CDR3 is TGTGCCAGCAGGCAAGGACGGTCGAACACTGAAGCTTTCTTT.

The rearrangement joins TRBV6-5 to TRBJ2-3; TRBD2 matches at 9 bases. The CDR3 contains 15 residues. CDR1 and CDR2 (germline): MNHEY, SVGAGI. Trimming at V came to 6 bases and at J to 2 bases, leaving 6 bases not matched to a gene. CDR3 nucleotide sequence: TGTGCCAGCAGACCGGGACTAGCTCTCACAGATACGCAGTATTTT. Its translation: CASRPGLALTDTQYF.

CDR3 loop: CATSRAGTGGRQPQHF. The CDR3, as DNA: TGTGCCACCAGCAGAGCCGGGACAGGGGGACGGCAGCCCCAGCATTTT. The chain combines TRBV15 with TRBJ1-5, with TRBD1 matching 11 bases. Germline loops: CDR1 LNHNV, CDR2 YYDKDF (reference sequence). The trim removed 1 base at V and 7 bases at J, leaving 6 bases unmatched. The CDR3 sequence is 16 residues long.